This is a list of T cell receptor beta chains from one sample in a study of blood T cell repertoires in COVID-19. Repertoires were generated with immunoSEQ multiplex PCR, while TCRdb's copy carries only in-frame clones and drops some. Of 50,000 to 70,000 clones listed, 70% to 90% are singletons. Sequences were obtained from peripheral blood. The receptors were sampled from a man between 60 and 75 years old with active or convalescent COVID-19. Both conserved end residues are part of each CDR3. The order of the fields is D gene, clone size, V gene, J gene, CDR3 protein, CDR3 DNA. The D gene is left open where the match is weak. Only some rows state a clone size, as once, few, many or a class for expanded clones.

D: TRBD2
size: .
V: TRBV29-1
J: TRBJ2-7
CDR3: CSVDGLAGDYEQYF
DNA: TGCAGCGTTGACGGGCTAGCGGGAGACTACGAGCAGTACTTC

D: TRBD2
size: .
V: TRBV7-6
J: TRBJ2-2
CDR3: CASSSSGGAGGELFF
DNA: TGTGCCAGCAGCTCTAGCGGGGGGGCCGGCGGGGAGCTGTTTTTT

D: TRBD2
size: .
V: TRBV5-1
J: TRBJ2-1
CDR3: CASSLAPSGKNEQFF
DNA: TGCGCCAGCAGCTTGGCGCCTAGCGGGAAGAATGAGCAGTTCTTC

D: .
size: .
V: TRBV5-4
J: TRBJ2-2
CDR3: CASSLDRVGPGELFF
DNA: TGTGCCAGCAGCTTGGACAGGGTAGGGCCCGGGGAGCTGTTTTTT

D: .
size: .
V: TRBV19
J: TRBJ1-5
CDR3: CASSITSVGNQPQHF
DNA: TGTGCCAGTAGTATCACCAGTGTGGGCAACCAGCCCCAGCATTTT

D: TRBD1
size: .
V: TRBV28
J: TRBJ1-4
CDR3: CASSLWTGVEKLFF
DNA: TGTGCCAGCAGTTTATGGACAGGGGTTGAAAAACTGTTTTTT

D: .
size: .
V: TRBV20-1
J: TRBJ1-1
CDR3: CTMDRGEAFF
DNA: TGCACCATGGACAGAGGAGAAGCTTTCTTT

D: TRBD1
size: once
V: TRBV29-1
J: TRBJ1-1
CDR3: CSVEVLPKVLGQRASTEAFF
DNA: TGCAGCGTTGAAGTCCTGCCCAAAGTCTTGGGACAGCGGGCGAGCACTGAAGCTTTCTTT

D: .
size: once
V: TRBV6-5
J: TRBJ1-1
CDR3: CASSSTGNTEAFF
DNA: TGTGCCAGCAGTTCGACAGGGAACACTGAAGCTTTCTTT

D: .
size: few
V: TRBV5-5
J: TRBJ2-1
CDR3: CASSPRGAYGYNEQFF
DNA: TGTGCCAGCTCCCCCCGGGGGGCGTATGGGTACAATGAGCAGTTCTTC

D: .
size: .
V: TRBV7-2
J: TRBJ2-1
CDR3: CASSLAGPAYNEQFF
DNA: TGTGCCAGCAGCTTAGCGGGCCCCGCCTACAATGAGCAGTTCTTC

D: .
size: .
V: TRBV7-8
J: TRBJ2-3
CDR3: CASSPGTYTDTQYF
DNA: TGTGCCAGCAGCCCGGGGACTTACACAGATACGCAGTATTTT

D: TRBD1
size: once
V: TRBV28
J: TRBJ1-4
CDR3: CASSYPGQYEKLFF
DNA: TGTGCCAGCAGTTACCCGGGACAGTATGAAAAACTGTTTTTT

D: .
size: .
V: TRBV7-2
J: TRBJ2-3
CDR3: CASSPRRAPDTQYF
DNA: TGTGCCAGCAGCCCCAGGAGGGCCCCAGATACGCAGTATTTT

D: TRBD2
size: few
V: TRBV9
J: TRBJ2-3
CDR3: CASSALPGLALGDTQYF
DNA: TGTGCCAGCAGCGCCCTCCCGGGACTAGCATTAGGAGATACGCAGTATTTT

D: .
size: .
V: TRBV6-2/TRBV6-3
J: TRBJ1-6
CDR3: CASSYTPESSYNSPLHF
DNA: TGTGCCAGCAGTTATACTCCGGAGAGCTCCTATAATTCACCCCTCCACTTT

D: TRBD1
size: .
V: TRBV7-8
J: TRBJ2-4
CDR3: CASSFYTQGAKNIQYF
DNA: TGTGCCAGCAGCTTCTACACACAGGGGGCCAAAAACATTCAGTACTTC

D: TRBD2
size: .
V: TRBV11-2
J: TRBJ2-3
CDR3: CASSLGLLYTDTQYF
DNA: TGTGCCAGCAGCCTGGGACTACTTTACACAGATACGCAGTATTTT

D: .
size: .
V: TRBV6-5
J: TRBJ1-5
CDR3: CASHGSGLGQPQHF
DNA: TGTGCCAGCCATGGGAGTGGATTAGGTCAGCCCCAGCATTTT

D: .
size: .
V: TRBV25-1
J: TRBJ2-5
CDR3: CASTKTEGGTQYF
DNA: TGTGCCAGCACCAAGACAGAGGGAGGGACCCAGTACTTC

D: .
size: .
V: TRBV12-3/TRBV12-4
J: TRBJ2-3
CDR3: CASSFRDTDTQYF
DNA: TGTGCCAGCAGTTTTAGAGACACAGATACGCAGTATTTT

D: .
size: .
V: TRBV28
J: TRBJ2-3
CDR3: CASSGTNTDTQYF
DNA: TGTGCCAGCTCCGGGACAAACACAGATACGCAGTATTTT

D: TRBD1
size: .
V: TRBV3-1/TRBV3-2
J: TRBJ1-1
CDR3: CASSQGTGGRTEAFF
DNA: TGTGCCAGCAGCCAAGGGACAGGGGGAAGGACTGAAGCTTTCTTT

D: TRBD2
size: .
V: TRBV5-1
J: TRBJ2-1
CDR3: CASSLRGKDRGGTYNEQFF
DNA: TGCGCCAGCAGCTTGCGTGGTAAAGATCGGGGGGGTACCTACAATGAGCAGTTCTTC

D: TRBD1
size: .
V: TRBV5-8
J: TRBJ2-5
CDR3: CASSAGTGSFQETQYF
DNA: TGTGCCAGCAGCGCCGGGACAGGAAGCTTCCAAGAGACCCAGTACTTC

D: TRBD1
size: .
V: TRBV14
J: TRBJ2-5
CDR3: CASSQLRTGGLETQYF
DNA: TGTGCCAGCAGCCAACTGAGGACAGGGGGCTTGGAGACCCAGTACTTC

D: .
size: .
V: TRBV7-2
J: TRBJ1-5
CDR3: CASSPGQNQPQHF
DNA: TGTGCCAGCAGCCCCGGACAGAATCAGCCCCAGCATTTT

D: TRBD1
size: .
V: TRBV9
J: TRBJ2-3
CDR3: CASSVDTGDGTQYF
DNA: TGTGCCAGCAGCGTAGACACAGGGGACGGTACGCAGTATTTT

D: .
size: few
V: TRBV3-1/TRBV3-2
J: TRBJ1-3
CDR3: CASSQVGGMRGNTIYF
DNA: TGTGCCAGCAGCCAAGTCGGGGGGATGAGGGGAAACACCATATATTTT

D: TRBD1
size: .
V: TRBV6-6
J: TRBJ1-3
CDR3: CASRTDRASGNTIYF
DNA: TGTGCCAGCAGAACGGACAGGGCCTCTGGAAACACCATATATTTT

D: .
size: .
V: TRBV7-9
J: TRBJ1-6
CDR3: CASSFGGWQGNSPLHF
DNA: TGTGCCAGCAGCTTTGGCGGGTGGCAGGGGAATTCACCCCTCCACTTT

D: TRBD1
size: .
V: TRBV5-1
J: TRBJ2-1
CDR3: CASRQQGANNEQFF
DNA: TGCGCCAGCAGGCAGCAGGGGGCTAACAATGAGCAGTTCTTC

D: .
size: .
V: TRBV19
J: TRBJ1-5
CDR3: CASSIPDQPQHF
DNA: TGTGCCAGTAGTATCCCGGATCAGCCCCAGCATTTT

D: TRBD1
size: .
V: TRBV25-1
J: TRBJ1-1
CDR3: CASSIGQGSQRSAFF
DNA: TGTGCCAGCAGTATAGGACAGGGGAGCCAACGGTCAGCTTTCTTT

D: .
size: once
V: TRBV12-3/TRBV12-4
J: TRBJ1-2
CDR3: CASSQDSLRGYTF
DNA: TGTGCCAGCAGTCAGGACAGTTTGAGAGGCTACACCTTC

D: TRBD2
size: .
V: TRBV10-3
J: TRBJ2-3
CDR3: CAISEGLAGGIDTQYF
DNA: TGTGCCATCAGTGAGGGATTAGCGGGGGGCATAGATACGCAGTATTTT

D: .
size: .
V: TRBV2
J: TRBJ2-1
CDR3: CASSEYPGYNEQFF
DNA: TGTGCCAGCAGTGAATATCCAGGATACAATGAGCAGTTCTTC

D: .
size: .
V: TRBV2
J: TRBJ1-2
CDR3: CASSEREGNYGYTF
DNA: TGTGCCAGCAGTGAGAGGGAGGGGAACTATGGCTACACCTTC

D: .
size: .
V: TRBV10-1
J: TRBJ1-2
CDR3: CASSDEPGGYGYTF
DNA: TGCGCCAGCAGTGATGAGCCGGGTGGCTATGGCTACACCTTC